These 6 T cell receptor beta chains were sequenced from one sample in a study of human T cells and chemical hapten exposure. Time point reported: pre-sensitization, week 0. Treatment denoted: therapeutic diphenylcyclopropenone sensitization with weekly scalp DPC. MiXCR, run by TCRdb on the RACE reads, gives a single entry per CDR3 protein. Among about 120,000 distinct CDR3 sequences listed, roughly 13% were seen once. Material: whole blood, obtained in connection with sensitization to the hapten diphenylcyclopropenone (DPC). These receptor sequences come from a woman younger than 35 with alopecia areata. Some clones in this sample may be carry-over from other donors' samples.

This clonotype was counted between two and nine times. V and J are TRBV28 and TRBJ2-4; D gene unclear. The CDR3 consists of 12 residues. CDR1 is MDHEN and CDR2 is SYDVKM in the germline V gene. Trimming cost V 3 bases and J 11 bases, with 11 bases left between them. The CDR3 loop reads CASSLDRWVQYF. The CDR3 DNA sequence: TGTGCCAGCAGTTTGGACCGATGGGTTCAGTACTTC.

This clonotype occurred a few times. The J gene is TRBJ2-5, the V gene TRBV10-2; 11 positions agree with TRBD2. The ends lost 2 bases at V and 4 bases at J; junction bases unmatched: 18. From germline, CDR1 is WSHSY and CDR2 SAAADI. The length of the CDR3 is 20 residues. CDR3 protein: CASSEPGLTSGGAGGETQYF. As DNA, the CDR3 is TGCGCCAGCAGTGAGCCGGGCCTCACTAGCGGGGGAGCGGGCGGAGAGACCCAGTACTTC.

This clonotype showed up just a few times. The chain joins TRBV6-6 to TRBJ1-2, with D possibly matching TRBD1 (6 bases). The CDR3 contains 15 residues. Germline loops: CDR1 MNHNY, CDR2 SVGAGI (reference sequence). The V end was cut by 2 bases, the J end by 0 bases, with 10 bases between. The CDR3 is CASSYGGQSNYGYTF. The CDR3 DNA sequence: TGTGCCAGCAGTTACGGCGGACAGTCTAACTATGGCTACACCTTC.

The V call is TRBV6-6, the J call TRBJ1-5; maybe TRBD1 (6 bases). CDR1 is MNHNY, CDR2 SVGAGI, per germline (reference sequence). The CDR3 spans 15 residues. The ends were cut back, 2 bases at V and 5 bases at J, with 13 bases in the middle. The chain's CDR3 is CASSYQSGDDQPQHF. The DNA for the CDR3 is TGTGCCAGCAGTTACCAATCAGGGGATGATCAGCCCCAGCATTTT.

This clonotype was seen more than once but under ten times. V is TRBV20-1 and J is TRBJ1-2; D ambiguous. Germline lookup yields CDR1 DFQATT and CDR2 SNEGSKA (reference sequence). V gave up 0 bases and J gave up 5 bases, with 16 bases separating them. The CDR3 spans 15 residues. In DNA form, the CDR3 reads TGCAGTGCTAGAGAGCCCCCCCCAGGAGGATATGGCTACACCTTC. Its protein is CSAREPPPGGYGYTF.

In its sample, this clonotype was seen a few times. This chain connects TRBV18 to TRBJ1-1; D unclear. Germline V gene lookup returns CDR1 KGHSH and CDR2 LQKENI. V gave up 0 bases and J gave up 3 bases, with 11 bases separating them. CDR3 length: 15 amino acids. The CDR3 here is CASSPPEGMYTEAFF. In nucleotides, the CDR3 is TGTGCCAGCTCACCACCGGAGGGTATGTACACTGAAGCTTTCTTT.